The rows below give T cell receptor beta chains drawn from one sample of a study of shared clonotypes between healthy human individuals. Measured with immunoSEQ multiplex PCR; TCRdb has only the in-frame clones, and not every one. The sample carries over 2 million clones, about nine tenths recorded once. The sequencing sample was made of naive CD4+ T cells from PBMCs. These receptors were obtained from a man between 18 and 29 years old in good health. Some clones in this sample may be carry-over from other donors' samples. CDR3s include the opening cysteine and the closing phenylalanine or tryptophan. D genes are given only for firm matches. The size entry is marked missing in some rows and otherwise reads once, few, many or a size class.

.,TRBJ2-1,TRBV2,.,CASRTDKSVHNEQFF,TGTGCCAGCAGGACCGACAAAAGCGTCCACAATGAGCAGTTCTTC
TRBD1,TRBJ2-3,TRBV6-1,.,CASSERGQTDTQYF,TGTGCCAGCAGTGAAAGGGGGCAGACAGATACGCAGTATTTT
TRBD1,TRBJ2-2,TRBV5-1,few,CASSPGQGATGELFF,TGCGCCAGCAGCCCGGGACAGGGGGCAACCGGGGAGCTGTTTTTT
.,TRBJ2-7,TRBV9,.,CASSVEGGVSEQYF,TGTGCCAGCAGCGTAGAGGGCGGCGTGAGCGAGCAGTACTTC
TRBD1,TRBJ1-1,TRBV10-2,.,CASSGQGSTEAFF,TGCGCCAGCAGTGGACAGGGGAGCACTGAAGCTTTCTTT
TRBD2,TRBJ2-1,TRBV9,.,CASSVGRLADINNEQFF,TGTGCCAGCAGCGTAGGGAGACTAGCGGATATAAACAATGAGCAGTTCTTC
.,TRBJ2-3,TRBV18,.,CASSLQGMGTDTQYF,TGTGCCAGCTCACTTCAAGGGATGGGCACAGATACGCAGTATTTT
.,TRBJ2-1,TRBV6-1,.,CASRNSGTGNEQFF,TGTGCCAGCAGAAATTCCGGGACGGGCAATGAGCAGTTCTTC
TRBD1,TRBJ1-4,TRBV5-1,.,CASSSGGGTANEKLFF,TGCGCCAGCAGCTCCGGCGGGGGGACAGCTAATGAAAAACTGTTTTTT
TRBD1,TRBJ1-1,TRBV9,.,CASSGTGVNTEAFF,TGTGCCAGCAGCGGAACAGGGGTAAACACTGAAGCTTTCTTT
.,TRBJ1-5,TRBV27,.,CASSLLFQAGNQPQHF,TGTGCCAGCAGTTTACTCTTCCAGGCTGGCAATCAGCCCCAGCATTTT
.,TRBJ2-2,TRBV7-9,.,CASRSLRDGNTGELFF,TGTGCCAGCAGATCCCTTCGGGACGGAAACACCGGGGAGCTGTTTTTT
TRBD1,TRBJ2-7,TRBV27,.,CASSTYGDRVREQYF,TGTGCCAGCAGTACGTACGGGGACAGGGTACGCGAGCAGTACTTC
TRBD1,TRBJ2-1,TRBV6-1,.,CASARQGAANEQFF,TGTGCCAGCGCAAGACAGGGTGCGGCAAATGAGCAGTTCTTC
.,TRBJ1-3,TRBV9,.,CASSVAITEKTNTIYF,TGTGCCAGCAGCGTGGCCATTACAGAGAAAACAAACACCATATATTTT
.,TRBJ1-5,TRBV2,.,CASSEAAFGPQHF,TGTGCCAGCAGTGAAGCGGCTTTTGGGCCCCAGCATTTT
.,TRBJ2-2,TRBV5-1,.,CASSAGLLTGELFF,TGCGCCAGCAGCGCGGGACTCCTTACCGGGGAGCTGTTTTTT
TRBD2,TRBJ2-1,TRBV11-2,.,CASSFPAGGSGEQFF,TGTGCCAGCAGCTTCCCAGCGGGAGGGAGCGGTGAGCAGTTCTTC
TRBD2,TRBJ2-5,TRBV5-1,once,CASSPRGTSMETQYF,TGCGCCAGCAGCCCTCGGGGGACTAGCATGGAGACCCAGTACTTC
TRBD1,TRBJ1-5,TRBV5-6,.,CASSFDRGNQPQHF,TGTGCCAGCAGCTTCGACAGGGGCAATCAGCCCCAGCATTTT
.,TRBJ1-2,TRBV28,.,CASSWYREPPDGYTF,TGTGCCAGCAGTTGGTACAGGGAGCCCCCGGATGGCTACACCTTC
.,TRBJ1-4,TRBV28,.,CASSLSVRANEKLFF,TGTGCCAGCAGTTTAAGCGTCAGGGCTAATGAAAAACTGTTTTTT
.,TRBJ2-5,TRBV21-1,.,CATRNPSAHSQETQYF,TGTGCCACCAGAAATCCTAGCGCGCATTCACAGGAGACCCAGTACTTC
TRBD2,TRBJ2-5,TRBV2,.,CASSPLFGGGETQYF,TGTGCCAGCAGCCCTCTTTTCGGGGGAGGGGAGACCCAGTACTTC
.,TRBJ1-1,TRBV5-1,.,CASSLLGQLHTEAFF,TGCGCCAGCAGCTTGCTAGGACAGCTACACACTGAAGCTTTCTTT
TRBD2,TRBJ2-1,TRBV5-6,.,CASSLGLSGTSDRNEQFF,TGTGCCAGCAGCTTGGGGCTTAGCGGGACATCAGATCGCAATGAGCAGTTCTTC
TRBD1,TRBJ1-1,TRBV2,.,CASRGQRNTEAFF,TGTGCCAGCAGGGGACAGAGGAACACTGAAGCTTTCTTT
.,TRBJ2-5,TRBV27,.,CASSLAGPSYF,TGTGCCAGCAGTTTAGCGGGACCGAGCTACTTC
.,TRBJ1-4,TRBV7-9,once,CASSIPLWGANEKLFF,TGTGCCAGCAGCATACCCCTATGGGGGGCTAATGAAAAACTGTTTTTT
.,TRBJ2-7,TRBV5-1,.,CASSLGVPYEQYF,TGCGCCAGCAGCTTGGGGGTGCCCTACGAGCAGTACTTC
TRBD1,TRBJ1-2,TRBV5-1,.,CASSQDRVAYGYTF,TGCGCCAGCAGCCAAGACAGGGTGGCCTATGGCTACACCTTC
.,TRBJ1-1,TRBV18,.,CASSPQAGQTNTEAFF,TGTGCCAGCTCACCACAGGCAGGACAAACGAACACTGAAGCTTTCTTT
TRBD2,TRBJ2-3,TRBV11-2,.,CASSFPRGASGRRDTQYF,TGTGCCAGCAGCTTCCCCCGCGGGGCTAGCGGGAGGAGAGATACGCAGTATTTT
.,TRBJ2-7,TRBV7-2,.,CASSQPGRDHEQYF,TGTGCCAGCAGCCAACCGGGCCGGGACCACGAGCAGTACTTC
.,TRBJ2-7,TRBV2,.,CASSVSARASYERYF,TGTGCCAGCAGTGTGAGTGCTAGGGCCTCCTACGAGCGGTACTTC
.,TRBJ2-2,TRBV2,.,CASRPDRNTGELFF,TGTGCCAGCAGACCCGACAGAAACACCGGGGAGCTGTTTTTT
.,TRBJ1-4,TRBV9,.,CASSVGTLRSEKLFF,TGTGCCAGCAGCGTCGGGACTCTACGTTCTGAAAAACTGTTTTTT
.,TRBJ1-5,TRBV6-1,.,CASSDFIGGGQPQHF,TGTGCCAGCAGTGATTTCATCGGGGGGGGTCAGCCCCAGCATTTT
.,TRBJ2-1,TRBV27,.,CASSLGLATHNEQFF,TGTGCCAGCAGTTTAGGGCTAGCTACTCACAATGAGCAGTTCTTC
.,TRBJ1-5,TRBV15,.,CATREGGGSNQPQHF,TGTGCCACCCGGGAGGGGGGGGGAAGCAATCAGCCCCAGCATTTT
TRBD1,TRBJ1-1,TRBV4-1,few,CASSPDRANTEAFF,TGCGCCAGCAGTCCTGACAGGGCTAACACTGAAGCTTTCTTT
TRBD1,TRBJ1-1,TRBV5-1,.,CASSGTGANTEAFF,TGCGCCAGCAGCGGGACAGGGGCGAACACTGAAGCTTTCTTT
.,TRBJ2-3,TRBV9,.,CASSVRVGTDTQYF,TGTGCCAGCAGCGTCAGGGTTGGTACAGATACGCAGTATTTT
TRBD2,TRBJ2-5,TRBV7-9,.,CASRSGLAGGEETQYF,TGTGCCAGCAGATCGGGACTAGCGGGAGGCGAAGAGACCCAGTACTTC
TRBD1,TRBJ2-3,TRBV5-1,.,CASSLGPTGTGGTDTQYF,TGCGCCAGCAGCTTGGGCCCCACCGGGACAGGGGGCACAGATACGCAGTATTTT
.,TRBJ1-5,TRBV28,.,CASTTGGGNQPQHF,TGTGCCAGCACCACGGGGGGCGGCAATCAGCCCCAGCATTTT
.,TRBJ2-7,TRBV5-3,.,CARSDRDSLPYEQYF,TGTGCCAGAAGCGACCGGGACTCACTACCCTACGAGCAGTACTTC
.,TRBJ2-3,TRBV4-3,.,CASSFRLGADTQYF,TGCGCCAGCAGCTTCAGGTTAGGGGCAGATACGCAGTATTTT
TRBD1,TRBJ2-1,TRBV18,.,CASSLDREVTGNEQFF,TGTGCCAGCTCACTCGACAGGGAAGTAACGGGCAATGAGCAGTTCTTC
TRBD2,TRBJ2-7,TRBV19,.,CASSILPTLAGDDYEQYF,TGTGCCAGTAGTATACTTCCCACGCTAGCGGGAGACGACTACGAGCAGTACTTC
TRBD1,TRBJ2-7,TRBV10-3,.,CAISEARTGDIDEQYF,TGTGCCATCAGTGAGGCCCGAACAGGGGATATCGACGAGCAGTACTTC
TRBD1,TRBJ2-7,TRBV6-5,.,CASSYSLTGGRGEQYF,TGTGCCAGCAGTTACTCTCTGACAGGGGGCAGGGGGGAGCAGTACTTC
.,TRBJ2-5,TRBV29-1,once,CSVVTGGFETQYF,TGCAGCGTTGTAACTGGGGGCTTTGAGACCCAGTACTTC
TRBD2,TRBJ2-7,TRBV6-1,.,CASKRPGGEQYF,TGTGCCAGCAAGCGGCCGGGGGGGGAGCAGTACTTC
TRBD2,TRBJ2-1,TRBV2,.,CASSDAGTSSRTSYNEQFF,TGTGCCAGCAGTGACGCCGGGACTAGCAGCCGTACGAGCTACAATGAGCAGTTCTTC
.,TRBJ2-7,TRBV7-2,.,CASSNRDRGAQYF,TGTGCCAGCAGCAACCGGGACCGAGGGGCGCAGTACTTC
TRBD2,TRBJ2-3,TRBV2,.,CASSDRLAGTDTQYF,TGTGCCAGCAGTGATAGACTAGCCGGGACAGATACGCAGTATTTT
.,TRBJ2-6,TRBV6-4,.,CASSDTVSGANVLTF,TGTGCCAGCAGTGACACAGTCTCTGGGGCCAACGTCCTGACTTTC